The 23 T cell receptor beta chains reported below all come from one sample, sequenced in a study of cytomegalovirus exposure and HLA in healthy donors. Generated by immunoSEQ multiplex PCR, the TCRdb table keeps only in-frame clones and is missing some. The sample includes about 220,000 clones, around four fifths of them seen just once. The sample taken for sequencing was PBMCs. The source of these receptors is a woman in her twenties or thirties in good health and CMV-seropositive.

This clone was seen more than once but under ten times. The V gene is TRBV28, the J gene TRBJ1-2, with D tentatively TRBD1 (5 bases). The CDR3 has 14 residues. CDR1 and CDR2 from the germline V gene are MDHEN and SYDVKM. Trimming pared 1 base from V and 3 bases from J, leaving 9 bases between. The CDR3: CASSLFGTDYGYTF. CDR3 in DNA: TGTGCCAGCAGTTTATTTGGGACGGACTATGGCTACACCTTC.

This clone was detected only once. The chain has TRBV5-6 and TRBJ2-3; D call uncertain. Germline loops: CDR1 SGHDT, CDR2 YYEEEE. Trimming took 2 bases from V and 4 from J, leaving 11 bases between them. The CDR3 covers 14 residues. Here the CDR3 reads CASSFSSRADTQYF. The CDR3 DNA reads TGTGCCAGCAGCTTCTCGAGTAGGGCAGATACGCAGTATTTT.

The chain links TRBV9 to TRBJ1-1; TRBD1 is a possible D gene (6 bases). Looked up from germline, CDR1 is SGDLS and CDR2 is YYNGEE. The ends were cut back, 4 bases at V and 1 base at J, with 11 bases in the middle. This CDR3 comprises 14 residues. Here the CDR3 DNA reads TGTGCCAGCAGCCCCTGGACAGCGAACACTGAAGCTTTCTTT. Translated, it gives CASSPWTANTEAFF.

The chain links TRBV2 to TRBJ2-6; a weak D match, TRBD1 (5 bases). The germline V gene encodes CDR1 SNHLY and CDR2 FYNNEI. The CDR3 has 15 amino acids. With 4 bases removed from V and 2 bases from J, the gap between germline ends came to 9 bases. The CDR3 DNA sequence: TGTGCCAGCAGTGCGTGGGGCACTGGGGCCAACGTCCTGACTTTC. Translated: CASSAWGTGANVLTF.

V and J are TRBV2 and TRBJ1-5; the D is unclear. This CDR3 is built from 15 residues. Trimming cost V 5 bases and J 3 bases, with 14 bases left between them. Per germline, CDR1 SNHLY and CDR2 FYNNEI. CDR3 sequence reads: CASSWEGEDNQPQHF. Written as DNA, the CDR3 is TGTGCCAGCAGTTGGGAAGGTGAAGACAATCAGCCCCAGCATTTT.

V gene TRBV7-6 combines with J gene TRBJ2-2; the D is unclear. Germline values: CDR1 SGHVS, CDR2 FNYEAQ. The CDR3 runs 15 residues. V was cut by 2 bases and J by 2 bases, with 9 bases left in between. CDR3 in DNA: TGTGCCAGCAGCTTAAGTCAGCTCAACACCGGGGAGCTGTTTTTT. It specifies CASSLSQLNTGELFF.

The chain has TRBV6-6 and TRBJ2-1; a possible D gene is TRBD2 (7 bases). The V end lost 0 bases, the J end lost 10 bases, and 10 bases lay between the germline ends. Germline V gene lookup returns CDR1 MNHNY and CDR2 SVGAGI (reference sequence). The CDR3 is made up of 13 amino acids. CDR3 DNA: TGTGCCAGCAGTTACTCTCGGGGGGCCGAGCAGTTCTTC. It encodes CASSYSRGAEQFF.

This clone appeared a single time. The chain is built from TRBV7-2 and TRBJ2-7, with D tentatively TRBD2 (5 bases). This CDR3 comprises 14 residues. V gave up 4 bases and J gave up 0 bases, with 10 bases separating them. CDR1 is SGHTA and CDR2 is FQGNSA in the germline V gene. CDR3 protein: CASSSEDYSYEQYF. The CDR3 DNA is TGTGCCAGCAGCTCGGAGGATTACTCCTACGAGCAGTACTTC. Together with reference TRBV7-2 and TRBJ2-7, the CDR3 gives the full variable domain: GAGVSQSPSNKVTEKGKDVELRCDPISGHTALYWYRQSLGQGLEFLIYFQGNSAPDKSGLPSDRFSAERTGGSVSTLTIQRTQQEDSAVYLCASSSEDYSYEQYFGPGTRLTVT.

This chain links TRBV28 with TRBJ1-1; D is possibly TRBD1 (6 bases). Germline V gene sequence: CDR1 MDHEN, CDR2 SYDVKM. The CDR3 consists of 14 residues. Trimming stripped 6 bases from V and 2 bases from J, with 13 bases between. The CDR3: CASRSSDRNTEAFF. Written as DNA, the CDR3 is TGTGCCAGCAGATCCTCGGACAGAAACACTGAAGCTTTCTTT.

V and J are TRBV6-1 and TRBJ1-2; 9 bases are shared with TRBD1. The CDR3 has 13 residues. CDR1 MNHNS and CDR2 SASEGT come from the germline V gene. Germline trimming cut 7 bases from V and 8 bases from J; bases unmatched to any gene: 8. The DNA of the CDR3 is TGTGCCAGCAACTGGGGGACAGGGTTGGGCTACACCTTC. It yields the protein CASNWGTGLGYTF.

The chain carries TRBV27 and TRBJ2-4; D is tentatively TRBD1 or TRBD2 (5 bases each). The CDR3 length is 15 residues. V was pared by 6 bases and J by 2 bases, with 14 bases between. Looked up from germline, CDR1 is MNHEY and CDR2 is SMNVEV (reference sequence). Here the CDR3 DNA reads TGTGCCAGCAGAACCGGGACCCACTCCAAAAACATTCAGTACTTC. Translation gives CASRTGTHSKNIQYF.

V is TRBV27 and J is TRBJ2-1; D unresolved. This CDR3 is 15 amino acids long. Germline values: CDR1 MNHEY, CDR2 SMNVEV (reference sequence). Trimming took 3 bases from V and 8 from J, leaving 17 bases between them. In nucleotides, the CDR3 is TGTGCCAGCAGTTTTTGGCCTCCCGAAAGGGATGAGCAGTTCTTC. Encoded protein: CASSFWPPERDEQFF.

The gene calls are TRBV28 and TRBJ2-1; no clear D gene. Germline-derived CDR1 and CDR2 are MDHEN and SYDVKM. Trimming left V 4 bases short and J 5 bases short, with 15 bases between. The CDR3 sequence is 15 residues long. Here the CDR3 DNA reads TGTGCCAGCAGTTCGACGAGGTCAGTTCACAATGAGCAGTTCTTC. This gives the protein CASSSTRSVHNEQFF. Variable domain in full (rest from reference TRBV28 and TRBJ2-1): DVKVTQSSRYLVKRTGEKVFLECVQDMDHENMFWYRQDPGLGLRLIYFSYDVKMKEKGDIPEGYSVSREKKERFSLILESASTNQTSMYLCASSSTRSVHNEQFFGPGTRLTVL.

This clone was counted between two and nine times. V is TRBV18 and J is TRBJ2-7; D uncertain. Germline loops: CDR1 KGHSH, CDR2 LQKENI. There are 13 residues in the CDR3. The V end lost 5 bases, the J end lost 5 bases, and 13 bases lay between the germline ends. CDR3 loop: CASSESEVNEQYF. The CDR3 DNA is TGTGCCAGCTCAGAGAGCGAGGTGAACGAGCAGTACTTC.

Concerning this clone: The sample has other DNA sequences that encode this CDR3 too. J is TRBJ2-7 and V is TRBV27, with TRBD2 identical over 9 bases. Germline V gene lookup returns CDR1 MNHEY and CDR2 SMNVEV (reference sequence). V lost 6 bases, J lost 3 bases, and 3 bases stayed unmatched. The length of the CDR3 is 13 residues. The CDR3 here is CASSLSGGYEQYF. DNA for the CDR3: TGTGCCAGCAGCCTTAGCGGGGGCTACGAGCAGTACTTC.

V and J are TRBV27 and TRBJ2-1, with D possibly matching TRBD2 (7 bases). In germline, CDR1 is MNHEY, CDR2 SMNVEV (reference sequence). The CDR3 totals 18 residues. With 9 bases removed from V and 0 bases from J, the gap between germline ends came to 24 bases. The CDR3 DNA follows: TGTGCCAGTAATCCCTCGACCGGGGGGCAAGTCTCCTACAATGAGCAGTTCTTC. This translates into CASNPSTGGQVSYNEQFF.

The chain uses TRBV4-3 and TRBJ2-1; 8 nucleotides align to TRBD2. CDR3 length: 17 residues. CDR1 is LGHNA, CDR2 YSLEER, per germline. The J segment lost 4 bases and the V segment lost 1 base, leaving 9 bases of the junction unmatched. CDR3 loop: CASSQGYPSGLYNEQFF. The DNA of the CDR3 is TGCGCCAGCAGCCAAGGCTACCCTAGCGGGTTGTACAATGAGCAGTTCTTC.

This clone was seen a handful of times. The chain couples TRBV18 to TRBJ1-2; D might be TRBD1 (5 bases). This CDR3 is built from 17 residues. Per germline, CDR1 KGHSH and CDR2 LQKENI. Deletions cut 2 bases from V and 8 bases from J, with 24 bases between. DNA of the CDR3: TGTGCCAGCTCACCAGTCAGAGCAGGGTCCTTCTATATAGGCTACACCTTC. Protein product: CASSPVRAGSFYIGYTF.

The V call is TRBV6-6, the J call TRBJ1-1; D is undetermined. The CDR3 is 15 amino acids. CDR1 and CDR2 from the germline V gene are MNHNY and SVGAGI (reference sequence). Trimming left V 0 bases short and J 4 bases short, with 12 bases between. As DNA, the CDR3 is TGTGCCAGCAGTTACTCCCCCGACTCGGGCACTGAAGCTTTCTTT. This gives the protein CASSYSPDSGTEAFF.

This clone was picked up many times. The V call is TRBV4-2, the J call TRBJ2-2; 8 bases fit TRBD2. V was pared by 4 bases and J by 3 bases, with 13 bases of the junction left unmatched. CDR3 length: 18 residues. Per germline, CDR1 LGHNA and CDR2 YNFKEQ. The CDR3 region has the DNA TGTGCCAGCAGCCTTTATTCTAGCGGGTCGGTAGACACCGGGGAGCTGTTTTTT. This encodes CASSLYSSGSVDTGELFF.

The chain has TRBV10-3 and TRBJ2-1, with 14 nucleotides matching TRBD2. J was trimmed by 6 bases and V by 6 bases; bases with no gene match: 4. Germline V gene lookup returns CDR1 ENHRY and CDR2 SYGVKD. The CDR3 length is 15 residues. CDR3 sequence (DNA): TGTGCCATCAGCCGACTAGCGGGAGGGCGCAATGAGCAGTTCTTC. Its protein product is CAISRLAGGRNEQFF.

This chain connects TRBV19 to TRBJ1-3; maybe TRBD1 (5 bases). The CDR3 spans 16 residues. Germline V gene data show CDR1 as LNHDA and CDR2 as SQIVND (reference sequence). Trimming shortened V by 3 bases and J by 0 bases, and 12 bases separated the two germline ends. CDR3 loop: CASSIGDAGSGNTIYF. The CDR3 nucleotides read TGTGCCAGTAGTATTGGGGACGCGGGCTCTGGAAACACCATATATTTT.

The chain uses TRBV2 and TRBJ2-1; D uncertain. V lost 8 bases, J lost 6 bases, and 11 bases lay in between. The CDR3 is 12 amino acids. CDR1 is SNHLY, CDR2 FYNNEI, per germline. The CDR3 coding sequence is TGTGCCAGCCCCTCGTCCCCCAATGAGCAGTTCTTC. Its protein product is CASPSSPNEQFF.